Described below is a single T cell receptor beta chain sequence and its context. Its antigen is still unknown. This sample is part of a study of immune evolution from preneoplasia to lung adenocarcinoma. The study's findings and limits: Later-stage lesions appeared to have more T cells, more diversity, less clonality. Highest clonality occurred in KRAS-mutant, not EGFR-mutant or double wild-type, nodules. Top clone frequencies peaked in normal lung, apparently declining through invasive adenocarcinoma.

Between the mid-2010s and the late 2010s, patients underwent resection in Japan or China. Libraries were prepared by immunoSEQ multiplex PCR; TCRdb keeps only in-frame clonotypes and omits some of them. This table has 10,000 or so clones, more than 75% appearing once. Sequenced input: FFPE minimally invasive lung adenocarcinoma tissue. This sequence was found in a donor older than 65 with lung adenocarcinoma.

DNA of the CDR3: TGTGCCAGCAGTTTATGGACAGGGGGCCGACAAGAGACCCAGTACTTC. It codes for CASSLWTGGRQETQYF. The chain carries TRBV5-4 and TRBJ2-5, with 11 positions matching TRBD1. Per the germline V gene, CDR1 is SGHNT and CDR2 is YYREEE (reference sequence). CDR3 length equals 16 residues. J gave up 2 bases and V 5 bases, and 8 bases lay outside the gene matches.